This T cell receptor (beta chain) is drawn from a study of cytomegalovirus exposure and HLA in healthy donors. Study summary: Researchers previously reported finding roughly 120 million unique TCR beta sequences from 170 million or so T cells. An early release of data contained about 85 million unique TCRs, which came from HLA-typed donors. Findings and limits, study-wide: Later on, an analysis showed TCR association rates differing by HLA locus, with DRB1 the most and HLA-C the fewest. What a later analysis reportedly showed was that an Asian-associated ancestry cluster had fewer N-insertions than the roughly 700-donor mean.

A remark on this clone: Its antigen is unidentified.

Both 60 Vbeta primers and 13 Jbeta primers went into the PCR. Libraries were prepared by immunoSEQ multiplex PCR; TCRdb keeps only in-frame clonotypes and omits some of them. The sample lists roughly 96,000 clones, 60% to 75% occurring once. Trimming took 1 base from V and 1 from J, leaving 7 bases between them. Germline V lookup: CDR1 LGHNA, CDR2 YNFKEQ. This CDR3 has 14 amino acids. This receptor was identified in a woman aged 70-85 years in good health and CMV-seropositive. The sample consisted of PBMCs. The chain combines TRBV4-2 with TRBJ1-1, with D unclear. The CDR3 region has the DNA TGTGCCAGCAGCCAAGGACAATGGAACACTGAAGCTTTCTTT. Encoded protein: CASSQGQWNTEAFF.